These 13 T cell receptor beta chains share one sample of origin, sequenced in a study of blood T cell repertoires in COVID-19. The protocol was immunoSEQ multiplex PCR, while the TCRdb copy is restricted to in-frame clones and leaves out a portion. Among fewer than 150,000 clones listed, over 75% were seen once. The sequenced sample consisted of PBMCs or T cells enriched from blood (not recorded which). Receptors were obtained from a man in his fifties in a cohort exposed to, infected with or recovered from COVID-19 (not recorded which).

The rearrangement joins TRBV30 to TRBJ1-5; 9 bases map to TRBD1. The CDR3 is 14 amino acids. J gave up 7 bases and V 3 bases, and 7 bases lay outside the gene matches. Germline-derived CDR1 and CDR2 are GTSNPN and SVGIG (reference sequence). Here the CDR3 DNA reads TGTGCCTGGAGGGCGGGACAGGGCAGCCAGCCCCAGCATTTT. Its translation is CAWRAGQGSQPQHF.

The V and J genes are TRBV15 and TRBJ2-2; D perhaps matches TRBD1 (7 bases). The CDR3 consists of 17 residues. V lost 5 bases, J lost 7 bases, and 23 bases lay in between. Looked up from germline, CDR1 is LNHNV and CDR2 is YYDKDF (reference sequence). The CDR3 coding sequence is TGTGCCACCAGCGGGCGCGATGGAGGGGGCGCGATCGGGGAGCTGTTTTTT. It translates to CATSGRDGGGAIGELFF.

CDR3 region: CASSQEPIIQYF. CDR3 bases: TGTGCCAGCAGCCAAGAACCTATCATTCAGTACTTC. The chain carries TRBV3-1 (or the pseudogene TRBV3-2) and TRBJ2-4; unclear D gene. Germline loops: CDR1 LGHDT, CDR2 YNNKEL (reference sequence). V gave up 0 bases and J gave up 9 bases, with 6 bases separating them. The CDR3 is 12 amino acids.

The rearrangement links TRBV19 to TRBJ1-3; 11 bases are a match to TRBD1. The V segment lost 6 bases and the J segment 3 bases; nucleotides outside the gene matches: 4. The CDR3 sequence is 15 residues long. Per the germline V gene, CDR1 is LNHDA and CDR2 is SQIVND (reference sequence). The chain's CDR3 is CASSRTGGGGNTIYF. Written as DNA, the CDR3 is TGTGCCAGTAGCCGGACAGGGGGCGGTGGAAACACCATATATTTT.

The chain combines TRBV4-2 with TRBJ1-2; 9 nucleotides agree with TRBD1. The length of the CDR3 is 14 residues. V dropped 1 base and J dropped 3; count of bases not matched to a gene: 0. Germline V gene lookup returns CDR1 LGHNA and CDR2 YNFKEQ. CDR3 bases: TGTGCCAGCAGCCAAGGGGACAGGGACTATGGCTACACCTTC. Translated, it gives CASSQGDRDYGYTF.

The rearrangement links TRBV28 to TRBJ2-4, with D perhaps TRBD1 (5 bases). In germline, CDR1 is MDHEN, CDR2 SYDVKM. This CDR3 comprises 15 residues. Trimming stripped 6 bases from V and 4 bases from J, with 16 bases between. This CDR3 reads CASSPLDREKNIQYF. The CDR3, as DNA: TGTGCCAGCAGCCCCCTTGACAGAGAAAAAAACATTCAGTACTTC.

Only one count was recorded for this clone. The V call is TRBV7-2, the J call TRBJ2-3, with 9 bases lining up with TRBD2. After removal of 1 base from V and 5 bases from J, the junction contained 1 base not matched to a gene. This CDR3 spans 14 amino acids. Germline lookup yields CDR1 SGHTA and CDR2 FQGNSA. CDR3 in DNA: TGTGCCAGCAGCTTAGGACTAGCGGAAGATACGCAGTATTTT. This sequence encodes CASSLGLAEDTQYF.

CDR3 sequence reads: CASSKKRRWGTGDLNTEAFF. In DNA form, the CDR3 reads TGTGCCAGCAGCAAAAAAAGAAGATGGGGGACAGGGGACTTGAACACTGAAGCTTTCTTT. J is TRBJ1-1 and V is TRBV21-1; the D segment call TRBD1 is taken from the table without a DNA check. TRBV21-1 is labeled a pseudogene. CDR3 length equals 20 residues.

The V gene is TRBV6-2 or TRBV6-3, the J gene TRBJ2-7, with TRBD1 matching 7 bases. V lost 6 bases to trimming and J lost 6 bases; unmatched junction nucleotides: 11. The CDR3 sequence is 14 residues long. Germline V lookup: CDR1 MNHEY, CDR2 SVGEGT. The CDR3 sequence is CASSRTGDVREQYF. The DNA for the CDR3 is TGTGCCAGCAGCCGTACAGGGGACGTGCGCGAGCAGTACTTC.

As DNA, the CDR3 is TGTGCCAGCAGCCAGGACAGGGAAAAACTGTTTTTT. It translates to CASSQDREKLFF. The V call is TRBV6-2 or TRBV6-3, the J call TRBJ1-4, with TRBD1 matching 7 bases. Germline-derived CDR1 and CDR2 are MNHEY and SVGEGT. CDR3 size: 12 residues. The V and J ends lost 6 bases and 8 bases, in that order; junction bases with no gene match: 3.

The gene calls are TRBV13 and TRBJ2-5; 8 nucleotides match TRBD2. The CDR3 spans 15 residues. The J segment lost 4 bases and the V segment lost 1 base, leaving 5 bases of the junction unmatched. CDR1 is PRHDT and CDR2 is FYEKMQ in the germline V gene (reference sequence). The CDR3 region has the DNA TGTGCCAGCAGCTTAGCGCTAGCGGGTCTAGAGACCCAGTACTTC. This gives the protein CASSLALAGLETQYF.

The rearrangement joins TRBV10-3 to TRBJ2-1, with TRBD2 matching 8 bases. The length of the CDR3 is 13 residues. Germline CDR1 ENHRY, CDR2 SYGVKD. Trimming at V came to 6 bases and at J to 5 bases, leaving 3 bases not matched to a gene. CDR3 residues: CAISSGRNNEQFF. CDR3 DNA sequence: TGTGCCATCAGCAGCGGGAGAAACAATGAGCAGTTCTTC.

The V gene is TRBV6-1, the J gene TRBJ1-1; TRBD1 is a possible D gene (6 bases). The CDR3 runs to 15 residues. Trimming shortened V by 2 bases and J by 0 bases, and 10 bases separated the two germline ends. The germline V gene encodes CDR1 MNHNS and CDR2 SASEGT. The CDR3 sequence is CASSEQGQLNTEAFF. In DNA form, the CDR3 reads TGTGCCAGCAGTGAACAGGGGCAGCTGAACACTGAAGCTTTCTTT.